A selection of T cell receptor beta chains follows, all from one sample in a study of blood T cells in healthy people across ages. TCRdb called the 5' RACE reads again in MiXCR, with one record for every CDR3 protein. The sample contains 1.8 million or so distinct CDR3 sequences, about two fifths of which appear only once. The specimen was blood. These receptors were collected from a human donor in good health. Both conserved end residues are part of each CDR3. The order of the fields is D gene, clone size, V gene, J gene, CDR3 protein, CDR3 DNA. D genes are given only for firm matches. Clone size, where shown, is once, few, many, or a class for clones that have expanded.

D: TRBD1; size: many; V: TRBV5-1; J: TRBJ1-1; CDR3: CASSLGQGGTEAFF; DNA: TGTGCCAGCAGCCTTGGACAGGGAGGCACTGAAGCTTTCTTT
D: TRBD2; size: few; V: TRBV29-1; J: TRBJ2-1; CDR3: CSARPGGGEQFF; DNA: TGCAGCGCTCGCCCCGGGGGGGGTGAGCAGTTCTTC
D: NA; size: NA; V: TRBV20-1; J: TRBJ2-1; CDR3: CSAPAPALYNEQFF; DNA: TGCAGTGCTCCAGCCCCTGCCCTATACAATGAGCAGTTCTTC
D: NA; size: NA; V: TRBV6-2/TRBV6-3; J: TRBJ2-7; CDR3: CASGDWSPYEQYF; DNA: TGTGCCAGCGGCGATTGGAGTCCCTACGAGCAGTACTTC
D: TRBD1; size: few; V: TRBV5-1; J: TRBJ1-2; CDR3: CASSLGQGASGYTF; DNA: TGCGCCAGCAGCTTGGGACAGGGGGCGAGTGGCTACACCTTC
D: NA; size: NA; V: TRBV11-3; J: TRBJ1-1; CDR3: CASSLFRGRRTEAFF; DNA: TGTGCCAGCAGCTTATTCCGAGGTCGTCGAACTGAAGCTTTCTTT
D: TRBD1; size: many; V: TRBV27; J: TRBJ2-1; CDR3: CASSLLTGARNEQFF; DNA: TGTGCCAGCAGTTTATTGACAGGGGCCAGGAATGAGCAGTTCTTC
D: TRBD1; size: NA; V: TRBV5-1; J: TRBJ2-7; CDR3: CASSSVDRGIDEQYF; DNA: TGCGCCAGCAGCTCCGTGGACAGGGGTATCGACGAGCAGTACTTC
D: NA; size: NA; V: TRBV29-1; J: TRBJ2-5; CDR3: CSVRKGAPSGETQYF; DNA: TGCAGCGTTCGTAAAGGGGCGCCAAGCGGCGAGACCCAGTACTTC
D: TRBD2; size: many; V: TRBV6-5; J: TRBJ2-1; CDR3: CASSSGGGHNEQFF; DNA: TGTGCCAGCAGTTCTGGCGGGGGGCACAATGAGCAGTTCTTC
D: TRBD1; size: NA; V: TRBV19; J: TRBJ2-1; CDR3: CASSPLPRTGGNEQFF; DNA: TGTGCCAGTAGCCCCTTACCTAGGACAGGGGGGAATGAGCAGTTCTTC
D: NA; size: few; V: TRBV20-1; J: TRBJ2-7; CDR3: CSASIGSSYSSYEQYF; DNA: TGCAGTGCTAGTATTGGAAGCTCTTACTCTTCCTACGAGCAGTACTTC
D: NA; size: few; V: TRBV5-1; J: TRBJ2-7; CDR3: CASSWVQAGSSYEQYF; DNA: TGCGCCAGCAGCTGGGTACAGGCCGGGAGCTCCTACGAGCAGTACTTC
D: TRBD1; size: NA; V: TRBV18; J: TRBJ2-7; CDR3: CASSRGQGETYEQYF; DNA: TGTGCCAGCTCACGAGGACAGGGGGAAACCTACGAGCAGTACTTC
D: TRBD2; size: few; V: TRBV7-9; J: TRBJ2-1; CDR3: CASSSEGTSGGSYRDEQFF; DNA: TGTGCCAGCAGCTCAGAGGGGACTAGCGGGGGGTCGTATAGGGATGAGCAGTTCTTC
D: NA; size: few; V: TRBV29-1; J: TRBJ2-1; CDR3: CSVDLDTGANEQFF; DNA: TGCAGCGTTGATTTGGACACGGGGGCCAATGAGCAGTTCTTC
D: TRBD1; size: few; V: TRBV6-5; J: TRBJ2-1; CDR3: CASSYSYAGTGDFNEQFF; DNA: TGTGCCAGCAGTTACTCCTACGCCGGGACAGGGGATTTCAATGAGCAGTTCTTC
D: NA; size: NA; V: TRBV20-1; J: TRBJ2-1; CDR3: CSASRTVYNEQFF; DNA: TGCAGTGCTAGTAGGACAGTTTACAATGAGCAGTTCTTC
D: NA; size: few; V: TRBV20-1; J: TRBJ1-2; CDR3: CSAPRADPGYGYTF; DNA: TGCAGTGCCCCAAGGGCCGACCCTGGGTATGGCTACACCTTC
D: NA; size: NA; V: TRBV7-2; J: TRBJ2-7; CDR3: CASSFTLLGDSYEQYF; DNA: TGTGCCAGCAGCTTCACTCTTCTGGGGGACTCCTACGAGCAGTACTTC
D: NA; size: NA; V: TRBV7-9; J: TRBJ1-2; CDR3: CASSLEGTRFYGYTF; DNA: TGTGCCAGCAGCTTAGAGGGCACCCGATTCTATGGCTACACCTTC
D: NA; size: NA; V: TRBV7-3; J: TRBJ2-7; CDR3: CASSIWPNYEQYF; DNA: TGTGCCAGCAGCATATGGCCGAACTACGAGCAGTACTTC
D: TRBD1; size: few; V: TRBV29-1; J: TRBJ1-2; CDR3: CSVFPRQGYGYTF; DNA: TGCAGCGTTTTCCCCCGACAGGGCTATGGCTACACCTTC
D: NA; size: NA; V: TRBV7-2; J: TRBJ1-2; CDR3: CASSSRPGQYGYTF; DNA: TGTGCCAGCAGCTCACGTCCGGGACAATATGGCTACACCTTC
D: TRBD2; size: few; V: TRBV6-6; J: TRBJ2-6; CDR3: CAVGGGVDFSGADVLTF; DNA: TGTGCAGTCGGGGGAGGGGTCGATTTCTCTGGGGCCGACGTCCTGACTTTC
D: TRBD2; size: NA; V: TRBV7-2; J: TRBJ2-3; CDR3: CVSSLAGLDTDTQYF; DNA: TGTGTCAGCAGCTTAGCGGGACTAGATACAGATACGCAGTATTTT
D: NA; size: NA; V: TRBV12-3/TRBV12-4; J: TRBJ1-2; CDR3: CASTEDSFGGYTF; DNA: TGTGCCAGCACAGAGGACAGTTTCGGTGGCTACACCTTC
D: TRBD1; size: once; V: TRBV5-1; J: TRBJ1-1; CDR3: CASSLVTGGMTEAFF; DNA: TGCGCCAGCAGCTTGGTCACAGGGGGAATGACTGAAGCTTTCTTT
D: NA; size: NA; V: TRBV29-1; J: TRBJ1-1; CDR3: CSVEGSFGAFF; DNA: TGCAGCGTTGAAGGGTCCTTTGGGGCTTTCTTT
D: NA; size: few; V: TRBV28; J: TRBJ2-5; CDR3: CASSLGRWEPQYF; DNA: TGTGCCAGCAGTTTGGGACGGTGGGAACCGCAGTACTTC
D: TRBD1; size: once; V: TRBV3-1; J: TRBJ2-4; CDR3: CASSQETGKNIQYF; DNA: TGTGCCAGCAGCCAAGAGACAGGGAAAAACATTCAGTACTTC
D: TRBD2; size: few; V: TRBV6-5; J: TRBJ2-1; CDR3: CASSYGGGAFDEQFF; DNA: TGTGCCAGCAGTTACGGCGGGGGGGCCTTCGATGAGCAGTTCTTC
D: NA; size: NA; V: TRBV6-1; J: TRBJ1-5; CDR3: CASSEAGSGDQPQHF; DNA: TGTGCCAGCAGTGAAGCGGGGTCAGGGGATCAGCCCCAGCATTTT
D: TRBD1; size: NA; V: TRBV29-1; J: TRBJ1-2; CDR3: CSALTGDYGYTF; DNA: TGCAGCGCTTTGACAGGGGACTATGGCTACACCTTC
D: NA; size: NA; V: TRBV4-3; J: TRBJ1-2; CDR3: CASSQTVYYGYTF; DNA: TGCGCCAGCAGCCAAACGGTCTACTATGGCTACACCTTC
D: TRBD1; size: NA; V: TRBV7-9; J: TRBJ2-1; CDR3: CASSQGTGARGPYNEQFF; DNA: TGTGCCAGCAGCCAAGGGACAGGGGCTAGGGGGCCCTACAATGAGCAGTTCTTC
D: TRBD2; size: NA; V: TRBV20-1; J: TRBJ2-3; CDR3: CSATTSGGDRDTQYF; DNA: TGCAGTGCTACGACTAGCGGGGGGGATAGAGATACGCAGTATTTT
D: TRBD1; size: NA; V: TRBV4-3; J: TRBJ2-7; CDR3: CASSQDRDRDHEQYF; DNA: TGCGCCAGCAGCCAAGACCGGGACAGGGACCACGAGCAGTACTTC
D: TRBD1; size: few; V: TRBV4-1; J: TRBJ1-4; CDR3: CASSQDGTVNEKLFF; DNA: TGCGCCAGCAGCCAAGACGGGACAGTGAATGAAAAACTGTTTTTT
D: TRBD2; size: few; V: TRBV4-1; J: TRBJ2-3; CDR3: CASSQEWAGGTDTQYF; DNA: TGCGCCAGCAGCCAAGAGTGGGCGGGGGGCACAGATACGCAGTATTTT
D: NA; size: NA; V: TRBV4-2; J: TRBJ1-2; CDR3: CASSQEDRRDGYTF; DNA: TGTGCCAGCAGCCAAGAAGACAGGAGAGATGGCTACACCTTC
D: TRBD2; size: NA; V: TRBV12-3/TRBV12-4; J: TRBJ2-1; CDR3: CVSSLRWTSVDNEQFF; DNA: TGTGTCAGCAGTTTGCGTTGGACTAGCGTAGACAATGAGCAGTTCTTC
D: NA; size: many; V: TRBV7-7; J: TRBJ2-5; CDR3: CASSPRTEPQETQYF; DNA: TGTGCCAGCAGCCCCCGGACAGAGCCTCAAGAGACCCAGTACTTC
D: TRBD1; size: once; V: TRBV19; J: TRBJ1-2; CDR3: CASSVSGTGGVFNYGYTF; DNA: TGTGCCAGTAGTGTTTCCGGGACAGGGGGCGTATTTAACTATGGCTACACCTTC
D: NA; size: NA; V: TRBV4-3; J: TRBJ2-5; CDR3: CASSWSGSRSVETQYF; DNA: TGCGCCAGCAGTTGGTCGGGGTCAAGGTCCGTGGAGACCCAGTACTTC
D: NA; size: NA; V: TRBV18; J: TRBJ2-7; CDR3: CASSRGQGGSWILEQYF; DNA: TGTGCCAGCTCACGAGGGCAGGGGGGCTCATGGATTCTCGAGCAGTACTTC
D: TRBD1; size: few; V: TRBV20-1; J: TRBJ1-2; CDR3: CSARDQQGALGYGYTF; DNA: TGCAGTGCTAGAGATCAACAGGGGGCATTAGGATATGGCTACACCTTC
D: NA; size: NA; V: TRBV27; J: TRBJ1-2; CDR3: CASRPRSAYGYTF; DNA: TGTGCCAGCAGACCAAGGAGCGCCTATGGCTACACCTTC
D: TRBD1; size: NA; V: TRBV4-1; J: TRBJ1-2; CDR3: CASSQDTGTGLDGYTF; DNA: TGCGCCAGCAGCCAAGATACCGGGACAGGGCTTGATGGCTACACCTTC
D: NA; size: NA; V: TRBV20-1; J: TRBJ2-4; CDR3: CSARDGLKEAKNIQYF; DNA: TGCAGTGCTAGAGATGGTTTAAAGGAAGCCAAAAACATTCAGTACTTC
D: TRBD2; size: few; V: TRBV20-1; J: TRBJ2-3; CDR3: CSARLVAGLTDTQYF; DNA: TGCAGTGCTAGATTGGTAGCGGGGCTCACAGATACGCAGTATTTT
D: NA; size: NA; V: TRBV7-2; J: TRBJ1-4; CDR3: CASSLARGLANEKRFF; DNA: TGTGCCAGCAGCTTAGCTCGGGGACTCGCTAATGAAAAACGGTTTTTT
D: NA; size: NA; V: TRBV10-3; J: TRBJ2-3; CDR3: CAISELQISDTQYF; DNA: TGTGCCATCAGTGAGTTACAAATATCAGATACGCAGTATTTT
D: NA; size: few; V: TRBV5-1; J: TRBJ1-2; CDR3: CASSWGTAKEYGYTF; DNA: TGCGCCAGCAGCTGGGGGACGGCAAAAGAATATGGCTACACCTTC
D: NA; size: NA; V: TRBV7-3; J: TRBJ1-1; CDR3: CASSTSRGTEAFF; DNA: TGTGCCAGCAGCACAAGTAGGGGGACTGAAGCTTTCTTT
D: NA; size: NA; V: TRBV5-5; J: TRBJ2-1; CDR3: CASSLDFSNNEQFF; DNA: TGTGCCAGCAGCTTGGATTTCTCTAACAATGAGCAGTTCTTC
D: NA; size: NA; V: TRBV5-6; J: TRBJ2-3; CDR3: CASYGGLSTDTQYF; DNA: TGTGCCAGCTATGGAGGTCTCAGCACAGATACGCAGTATTTT
D: TRBD2; size: few; V: TRBV2; J: TRBJ2-1; CDR3: CASSDWRGGFYNEQFF; DNA: TGTGCCAGCAGTGATTGGCGGGGGGGCTTCTACAATGAGCAGTTCTTC
D: NA; size: NA; V: TRBV6-1; J: TRBJ1-5; CDR3: CASSQSRRGHSNQPQHF; DNA: TGTGCCAGCAGCCAAAGCCGCAGGGGCCATAGCAATCAGCCCCAGCATTTT
D: TRBD1; size: many; V: TRBV4-2; J: TRBJ1-4; CDR3: CASSPGQGTTNEKLFF; DNA: TGTGCCAGCAGCCCCGGACAGGGAACAACTAATGAAAAACTGTTTTTT